This TCR beta chain was obtained from a study of blood T cell repertoires in COVID-19. Whole-study context: Sites in the United States, Italy and Spain provided acute and convalescent COVID-19 samples. Sources were T cells, B-cell-depleted T cells, or PBMCs; the material itself was cDNA or gDNA.

One Seattle source followed patients from active infection through their disease course. In the source study's methods: Quantification of nucleated cells was approximated via reference gene primer amplification. Libraries were prepared by immunoSEQ multiplex PCR; TCRdb keeps only in-frame clonotypes and omits some of them. V and J calls and clone size are as listed in that table; D and trimming were resolved from the DNA. This sample carries some 190,000 clones, around 80% of them seen once, and the ten largest clones take less than 9.5%. Trimming took off 4 bases at V and 6 bases at J, with 16 bases between the two ends. This CDR3 is built from 14 residues. The V gene's germline CDR1 is LNHDA and CDR2 SQIVND (reference sequence).

The chain carries TRBV19 and TRBJ2-7; no reliable D call. The receptor comes from a woman in her sixties or seventies with COVID-19, enrolled during active disease. Source material: peripheral blood. CDR3 coding DNA: TGTGCCAGTAGTAATAGTGGCCGGGTAGGCGAGCAGTACTTC. Translation gives CASSNSGRVGEQYF. The full variable domain, with the rest looked up from reference TRBV19 and TRBJ2-7, is DGGITQSPKYLFRKEGQNVTLSCEQNLNHDAMYWYRQDPGQGLRLIYYSQIVNDFQKGDIAEGYSVSREKKESFPLTVTSAQKNPTAFYLCASSNSGRVGEQYFGPGTRLTVT.